A single sample is the source of the 14 T cell receptor beta chains below, sequenced in a study of graft-versus-host responses after intestinal transplantation. The antigens for these receptors are not known. Produced via immunoSEQ multiplex PCR; TCRdb's table is partial and in-frame only. The sample lists just under 85,000 clones, 91% occurring once. The material sequenced was unstimulated CD8+ T cells sorted from spleen or lymph node cells, taken before transplant. The receptors were sampled from a human donor who was the organ donor for an intestinal transplant.

This chain links TRBV15 with TRBJ2-2, with D unresolved. Germline assignment: CDR1 LNHNV and CDR2 YYDKDF (reference sequence). The ends were cut back, 2 bases at V and 5 bases at J, with 0 bases in the middle. The CDR3 extends over 11 amino acids. This CDR3 reads CATSRTGELFF. In DNA form, the CDR3 reads TGTGCCACCAGCAGAACCGGGGAGCTGTTTTTT. The full variable domain, rest sourced from reference TRBV15 and TRBJ2-2, is DAMVIQNPRYQVTQFGKPVTLSCSQTLNHNVMYWYQQKSSQAPKLLFHYYDKDFNNEADTPDNFQSRRPNTSFCFLDIRSPGLGDTAMYLCATSRTGELFFGEGSRLTVL.

The rearrangement uses TRBV19 and TRBJ2-1, with D perhaps TRBD1 (6 bases). This CDR3 contains 15 residues. Trimming left V 3 bases short and J 3 bases short, with 12 bases between. Germline V CDR1 and CDR2: LNHDA, SQIVND (reference sequence). The CDR3 spells CASSITGYNYNEQFF. The CDR3 DNA reads TGTGCCAGTAGTATTACAGGGTACAACTACAATGAGCAGTTCTTC.

The J gene is TRBJ1-5, the V gene TRBV27; D uncertain. V was clipped by 0 bases and J by 2 bases, with 11 bases between them. The CDR3 is made up of 16 amino acids. Germline-derived CDR1 and CDR2 are MNHEY and SMNVEV (reference sequence). This chain's CDR3 is CASSLSGGWGNQPQHF. The CDR3 bases are TGTGCCAGCAGTTTATCGGGAGGATGGGGCAATCAGCCCCAGCATTTT.

The gene calls are TRBV6-6 and TRBJ2-7; the match to TRBD1 covers 7 bases. Per the germline V gene, CDR1 is MNHNY and CDR2 is SVGAGI (reference sequence). The CDR3 totals 14 residues. Trimming removed 5 bases from V and 6 bases from J; junction bases left unmatched: 10. The CDR3 reads CASSTRGTFFEQYF. CDR3 coding DNA: TGTGCCAGCAGTACCAGGGGGACCTTCTTCGAGCAGTACTTC.

The chain combines TRBV5-6 with TRBJ1-6; tentative D call: TRBD1 (5 bases). Trimming cost V 2 bases and J 3 bases, with 15 bases left between them. The CDR3 is made up of 17 amino acids. Germline assignment: CDR1 SGHDT and CDR2 YYEEEE. For the CDR3, the DNA is TGTGCCAGCAGCTTTCTCGGTCGACAGATCTATAATTCACCCCTCCACTTT. Translation gives CASSFLGRQIYNSPLHF.

This chain links TRBV7-6 with TRBJ2-5, with 7 bases aligning to TRBD2. CDR3 length: 14 residues. CDR1 is SGHVS and CDR2 is FNYEAQ in the germline V gene. The V and J ends lost 0 bases and 5 bases, in that order; junction bases with no gene match: 3. CDR3 nucleotides: TGTGCCAGCAGCTTAGCGCAGGGAGGGGAGACCCAGTACTTC. Protein: CASSLAQGGETQYF.

This clone has a single count. The J gene is TRBJ2-5, the V gene TRBV5-1; D remains unclear. The germline CDR1 and CDR2 sequences are SGHRS and YFSETQ. This CDR3 region has 14 residues. V lost 2 bases and J lost 5, with 13 bases in between. The CDR3 sequence: CASSFRTVVETQYF. CDR3 in DNA: TGCGCCAGCAGCTTTCGGACGGTGGTGGAGACCCAGTACTTC.

The table lists this clone with a count of one. The V call is TRBV5-1, the J call TRBJ1-4; 7 nucleotides align to TRBD1. The CDR3 runs to 15 residues. V dropped 4 bases and J dropped 2; count of bases not matched to a gene: 5. Germline CDR1 SGHRS, CDR2 YFSETQ. CDR3 in amino acids: CASSGTGVTNEKLFF. As DNA, the CDR3 is TGCGCCAGCAGCGGAACAGGGGTGACTAATGAAAAACTGTTTTTT.

The rearrangement uses TRBV7-9 and TRBJ1-1; weak D call: TRBD1 (6 bases). The CDR3 runs 14 residues. V was shortened by 1 base and J by 3 bases, with 9 bases between the two germline ends. From germline, CDR1 is SEHNR and CDR2 FQNEAQ (reference sequence). In DNA, the CDR3 is TGTGCCAGCAGCTTAGTACAGGGTGACACTGAAGCTTTCTTT. Its protein product is CASSLVQGDTEAFF.

The chain carries TRBV11-2 and TRBJ2-7; 8 bases line up with TRBD2. The CDR3 sequence is 14 residues long. The trim removed 3 bases at V and 3 bases at J, leaving 4 bases unmatched. Germline V gene sequence: CDR1 SGHAT, CDR2 FQNNGV. The CDR3 DNA follows: TGTGCCAGCAGCTTCTCAGCGGGAGACTACGAGCAGTACTTC. Protein sequence: CASSFSAGDYEQYF. Complete variable domain (other parts from reference TRBV11-2 and TRBJ2-7): EAGVAQSPRYKIIEKRQSVAFWCNPISGHATLYWYQQILGQGPKLLIQFQNNGVVDDSQLPKDRFSAERLKGVDSTLKIQPAKLEDSAVYLCASSFSAGDYEQYFGPGTRLTVT.

V is TRBV10-1 and J is TRBJ2-7; possible D gene TRBD2, 6 bases. Germline V gives CDR1 WNHNN, CDR2 SYGVQD (reference sequence). The V gene lost 6 bases and the J gene lost 2 bases, with 14 bases spanning the gap. The CDR3 is made up of 14 amino acids. CDR3 in DNA: TGCGCCAGCAGCGGGGGACGGTTGCCCTACGAGCAGTACTTC. It is translated as CASSGGRLPYEQYF.

V and J are TRBV2 and TRBJ2-5; possible D gene TRBD1, 6 bases. Trimming cost V 8 bases and J 4 bases, with 20 bases left between them. The CDR3 has 15 amino acids. Looked up from germline, CDR1 is SNHLY and CDR2 is FYNNEI. The CDR3 sequence: CASEDSKYSTETQYF. The CDR3, as DNA: TGTGCCAGCGAGGACAGCAAGTACTCTACAGAGACCCAGTACTTC.

Notes on this clone: The identical CDR3 is also encoded by other nucleotide sequences in the sample. The chain has TRBV6-5 and TRBJ2-3, with 8 bases identical to TRBD1. CDR1 is MNHEY and CDR2 is SVGAGI in the germline V gene. V trimming: 0 bases; J trimming: 1 base; junction bases outside the gene matches: 0. The CDR3 runs 15 residues. CDR3 nucleotides: TGTGCCAGCAGTTACTCGGGACAGGGCACAGATACGCAGTATTTT. It specifies CASSYSGQGTDTQYF.

In DNA, the CDR3 is TGCGCCAGCAGCACCAGGGGGCTCAGCTATGGCTACACCTTC. As protein: CASSTRGLSYGYTF. This sequence joins TRBV5-1 and TRBJ1-2; TRBD1 matches 8 bases. CDR1 is SGHRS and CDR2 is YFSETQ in the germline V gene. CDR3 length: 14 amino acids. V dropped 4 bases and J dropped 4; count of bases not matched to a gene: 6.